Shown below are 32 T cell receptor beta chains from a single sample sequenced in a study of blood T cells in healthy people across ages. A second PCR, run for about 7 to 11 cycles, used a sample-barcoded 5' primer plus a J-beta primer mix. TCRdb re-derived calls from the 5' RACE reads in MiXCR, one entry per CDR3 protein. The sample has 800,000 to 950,000 distinct CDR3 sequences, roughly 28% seen once; the top ten hold 9.5% to 13%. This sample also belongs to another study, concerning T cells of mothers and their children.

The sample taken for sequencing was blood. These receptors were taken from a woman in her thirties or forties in good health.

J is TRBJ2-1 and V is TRBV15; 7 positions agree with TRBD2. The CDR3 has 14 residues. J was trimmed by 9 bases and V by 7 bases; bases with no gene match: 12. Germline CDR1 and CDR2: LNHNV and YYDKDF (reference sequence). CDR3 residues: CATNQQISGVEQFF. CDR3 DNA sequence: TGTGCCACCAACCAACAAATCAGCGGGGTTGAGCAGTTCTTC.

This clonotype showed up many times. The J gene is TRBJ2-6, the V gene TRBV12-3 or TRBV12-4; tentative D call: TRBD1 (6 bases). The germline V and J ends were trimmed by 8 bases and 0 bases, with 17 bases remaining between them. This CDR3 region has 17 residues. The CDR3 DNA is TGTGCCAGCGGGATTACAGGGTATAGCTCTGGGGCCAACGTCCTGACTTTC. Translation gives CASGITGYSSGANVLTF.

The chain uses TRBV15 and TRBJ1-5; a weak D match, TRBD1 (5 bases). The germline V and J ends were trimmed by 1 base and 4 bases, with 14 bases remaining between them. The CDR3 spans 16 residues. CDR1 and CDR2 (germline): LNHNV, YYDKDF (reference sequence). The CDR3 loop is CATSRARGGLNQPQHF. The CDR3 bases are TGTGCCACCAGCAGAGCACGCGGGGGTCTTAATCAGCCCCAGCATTTT.

This clonotype was seen ten or more times. The chain uses TRBV9 and TRBJ2-6; D might be TRBD1 (6 bases). Trimming took 4 bases from V and 4 from J, leaving 18 bases between them. The CDR3 sequence is 17 residues long. Germline V gene data show CDR1 as SGDLS and CDR2 as YYNGEE. CDR3 loop: CASSKDRIWPGANVLTF. The DNA for the CDR3 is TGTGCCAGCAGCAAAGACAGGATCTGGCCCGGGGCCAACGTCCTGACTTTC.

V usage is TRBV5-1 and J usage is TRBJ2-6, with unresolved D. Germline loops: CDR1 SGHRS, CDR2 YFSETQ. Trimming pared 2 bases from V and 0 bases from J, leaving 6 bases between. This CDR3 region has 15 residues. CDR3 region: CASSFRISGANVLTF. CDR3 coding DNA: TGCGCCAGCAGCTTCAGGATCTCTGGGGCCAACGTCCTGACTTTC.

V and J are TRBV12-5 and TRBJ2-1, with D tentatively TRBD2 (5 bases). V lost 1 base and J 11 bases, leaving 12 bases between the germline ends. This CDR3 contains 13 residues. Germline-derived CDR1 and CDR2 are LGHNT and FRNRAP. CDR3: CASGLDSTSKQFF. The CDR3 coding sequence is TGTGCTAGTGGTTTGGATTCTACTAGTAAGCAGTTCTTC.

This clonotype was observed at least ten times. The V gene is TRBV29-1, the J gene TRBJ2-7; 7 bases align to TRBD2. Germline V gene lookup returns CDR1 SQVTM and CDR2 ANQGSEA. The trim removed 4 bases at V and 4 bases at J, leaving 4 bases unmatched. The CDR3 has 12 amino acids. CDR3 residues: CSVGEGPYEQYF. The CDR3 DNA sequence: TGCAGCGTTGGGGAGGGGCCTTACGAGCAGTACTTC.

The chain joins TRBV14 to TRBJ1-1; D perhaps matches TRBD1 (5 bases). V lost 6 bases and J 5 bases, leaving 19 bases between the germline ends. Germline CDR1 and CDR2: SGHDN and FVKESK. The CDR3 contains 15 residues. In DNA form, the CDR3 reads TGTGCCAGCAGTCATCATGGGGGAAAAGGGACTGAAGCTTTCTTT. Translation gives CASSHHGGKGTEAFF.

This clonotype was detected only a few times. CDR3 sequence: CASSLEGAHTEAFF. The DNA for the CDR3 is TGTGCCAGCAGCCTTGAGGGGGCGCACACTGAAGCTTTCTTT. The gene calls are TRBV7-3 and TRBJ1-1; TRBD1 matches 7 bases. V was clipped by 5 bases and J by 3 bases; unmatched bases: 6. CDR3 length: 14 amino acids. Germline V gives CDR1 SGHTA, CDR2 FQGTGA.

The rearrangement uses TRBV5-5 and TRBJ2-5; D not certain. The end of the DNA aligns better with TRBJ2-7, so the J call may be wrong. The CDR3 loop spans 11 amino acids. Germline V gene sequence: CDR1 SGHKS, CDR2 YYEKEE (reference sequence). This CDR3 is CASSFNSEQYF. The CDR3, as DNA: TGTGCCAGCAGCTTCAATTCCGAGCAGTACTTC.

With regard to this clonotype: The junction departs from germline at one end; a sequencing error may be responsible. The V call is TRBV20-1, the J call TRBJ1-2; a weak D match, TRBD1 (5 bases). The CDR3 consists of 13 residues. Germline values: CDR1 DFQATT, CDR2 SNEGSKA (reference sequence). As DNA, the CDR3 is TGCGGTGCTTGGGACCCCACTAACTATGGCTACACCTTC. Translation: CGAWDPTNYGYTF.

This clonotype was observed a handful of times. This chain uses TRBV20-1 with TRBJ1-2; D unresolved. The V gene lost 0 bases and the J gene lost 3 bases, with 8 bases spanning the gap. CDR1 DFQATT and CDR2 SNEGSKA come from the germline V gene (reference sequence). The CDR3 length is 13 residues. CDR3 nucleotide sequence: TGCAGTGCTAGAGATCTTAAGTACTATGGCTACACCTTC. Encoded protein: CSARDLKYYGYTF.

A remark on this clonotype: Germline is not matched at one junction end, which may reflect a read error. The chain carries TRBV11-2 and TRBJ2-7; TRBD2 matches 8 bases. Germline CDR1 SGHAT, CDR2 FQNNGV. There are 16 residues in the CDR3. The CDR3: CANSLSFRRGDYEQYF. The CDR3 region has the DNA TGTGCCAACAGCTTATCCTTCCGGCGGGGGGACTACGAGCAGTACTTC.

In this sample, this clonotype turned up a few times. J is TRBJ2-5 and V is TRBV3-1; D tentatively reads TRBD1 or TRBD2 (9 bases each). Per germline, CDR1 LGHDT and CDR2 YNNKEL (reference sequence). The V gene lost 3 bases and the J gene lost 5 bases, with 28 bases spanning the gap. This CDR3 contains 19 residues. CDR3 loop: CASSQPLGQGSGLAETQYF. CDR3 DNA: TGTGCCAGCAGCCAGCCCCTGGGACAGGGCAGCGGACTAGCGGAGACCCAGTACTTC.

This chain connects TRBV18 to TRBJ2-1, with D unclear. This CDR3 comprises 10 residues. Between the trimmed V and J ends, which lost 4 bases and 5 bases, there was a span of 0 bases. The germline V gene has CDR1 KGHSH and CDR2 LQKENI. The CDR3 protein is CASSHNEQFF. Written as DNA, the CDR3 is TGTGCCAGCTCACACAATGAGCAGTTCTTC. Full variable domain (outside the CDR3, taken from reference TRBV18 and TRBJ2-1): NAGVMQNPRHLVRRRGQEARLRCSPMKGHSHVYWYRQLPEEGLKFMVYLQKENIIDESGMPKERFSAEFPKEGPSILRIQQVVRGDSAAYFCASSHNEQFFGPGTRLTVL.

V gene TRBV4-3 combines with J gene TRBJ1-1, with 8 positions matching TRBD1. V gave up 3 bases and J gave up 4 bases; unmatched junction bases: 7. The CDR3 is 15 amino acids. Germline-derived CDR1 and CDR2 are LGHNA and YSLEER. The CDR3 DNA reads as TGCGCCAGCAGCCAGCTTGGGACAGGCTTCACTGAAGCTTTCTTT. Translating gives CASSQLGTGFTEAFF.

The chain uses TRBV7-9 and TRBJ1-4; D is uncertain. V lost 5 bases, J lost 6 bases, and 16 bases lay in between. Germline-derived CDR1 and CDR2 are SEHNR and FQNEAQ (reference sequence). This CDR3 contains 15 residues. CDR3 nucleotide sequence: TGTGCCAGCAGCCCAGGACCTCTAACGGATGAAAAACTGTTTTTT. Translated, it gives CASSPGPLTDEKLFF.

The V gene is TRBV20-1, the J gene TRBJ2-1; D remains unclear. CDR1 is DFQATT and CDR2 is SNEGSKA in the germline V gene (reference sequence). The CDR3 runs to 13 residues. The DNA of the CDR3 is TGCAGCGTCTCGAGGCTTGGGTACAATGAGCAGTTCTTC. Translated, it gives CSVSRLGYNEQFF.

This clonotype was seen repeatedly, ten times or more. The V gene is TRBV7-8, the J gene TRBJ2-7, with D perhaps assigned TRBD1 or TRBD2 (5 bases each). V was cut by 3 bases and J by 7 bases, with 16 bases left in between. This CDR3 contains 14 residues. Germline V gene lookup returns CDR1 SGHVS and CDR2 FQNEAQ. The CDR3 nucleotides read TGTGCCAGCAGCTTCGTGGCCCCCGAGGGGGAGCAGTACTTC. Amino acids: CASSFVAPEGEQYF.

This clonotype was recorded many times. The rearrangement uses TRBV20-1 and TRBJ2-7; D gene uncertain. This CDR3 spans 14 amino acids. CDR1 and CDR2 from the germline V gene are DFQATT and SNEGSKA (reference sequence). V was cut by 0 bases and J by 0 bases, with 9 bases left in between. CDR3 region: CSARDIANSYEQYF. CDR3 DNA: TGCAGTGCTAGAGATATCGCGAACTCCTACGAGCAGTACTTC.

To note about this clonotype: One base away lies a much larger clone, so this may be a sequencing read error. This chain joins TRBV20-1 and TRBJ1-2; D gene unclear. Looked up from germline, CDR1 is DFQATT and CDR2 is SNEGSKA (reference sequence). The V end lost 8 bases, the J end lost 4 bases, and 17 bases lay between the germline ends. The CDR3 has 13 residues. CDR3 loop: CSTENSLTYGYTF. DNA for the CDR3: TGCAGTACAGAAAACAGCCTCACCTATGGCTACACCTTC.

This clonotype was seen a handful of times. This may come from a read error, since a much larger clone is one base off. The chain's CDR3 is CASRARGRQETQYF. The CDR3 nucleotides are TGTGCCAGCAGGGCGCGGGGGAGGCAAGAGACCCAGTACTTC. The chain recombines TRBV6-1 with TRBJ2-5; 7 positions match TRBD2. Trimming cost V 6 bases and J 2 bases; bases outside gene matches: 6. The CDR3 consists of 14 residues. CDR1 is MNHNS and CDR2 is SASEGT in the germline V gene.

This clonotype appeared a few times. The J gene is TRBJ1-2, the V gene TRBV7-8; TRBD1 matches 9 bases. The CDR3 length is 14 residues. Germline V gene lookup returns CDR1 SGHVS and CDR2 FQNEAQ. V gave up 3 bases and J gave up 5 bases; unmatched junction bases: 4. As DNA, the CDR3 is TGTGCCAGCAGCTTGACAGGGGGACTTTATGGCTACACCTTC. Protein: CASSLTGGLYGYTF.

V and J are TRBV3-1 and TRBJ1-2, with 7 bases identical to TRBD1. The CDR3 sequence is 16 residues long. The germline gives CDR1 LGHDT, CDR2 YNNKEL (reference sequence). The V and J ends lost 1 base and 0 bases, in that order; junction bases with no gene match: 5. The DNA for the CDR3 is TGTGCCAGCAGCCAAGTTCTCCAGGGGGCTAACTATGGCTACACCTTC. Protein product: CASSQVLQGANYGYTF.

On this clonotype itself: A much larger clone differs by one base, so this may be a read error. The chain is built from TRBV20-1 and TRBJ1-2, with TRBD1 matching 8 bases. Per the germline V gene, CDR1 is DFQATT and CDR2 is SNEGSKA (reference sequence). The CDR3 consists of 13 residues. CDR3 DNA sequence: TGCGGTGCTGGCAGGGGGCGGAACTATGGCTACACCTTC. Protein product: CGAGRGRNYGYTF.

A few counts support this clonotype. The rearrangement joins TRBV11-2 to TRBJ1-2; possibly TRBD1 for D (5 bases). The germline V and J ends were trimmed by 0 bases and 4 bases, with 12 bases remaining between them. The CDR3 loop spans 15 amino acids. CDR1 SGHAT and CDR2 FQNNGV come from the germline V gene. Written as DNA, the CDR3 is TGTGCCAGCAGCTTAGATCTAGGGGTTACCTATGGCTACACCTTC. Amino acid sequence: CASSLDLGVTYGYTF.

This clonotype was seen at least ten times. The J gene is TRBJ1-4, the V gene TRBV7-6; D not resolved. Trimming took off 4 bases at V and 4 bases at J, with 10 bases between the two ends. Germline CDR1 SGHVS, CDR2 FNYEAQ. The CDR3 runs 14 residues. In DNA, the CDR3 is TGTGCCAGCAGCTCCGGGATCTATAATGAAAAACTGTTTTTT. This sequence encodes CASSSGIYNEKLFF. The complete variable domain, with remaining parts taken from reference TRBV7-6 and TRBJ1-4, reads GAGVSQSPRYKVTKRGQDVALRCDPISGHVSLYWYRQALGQGPEFLTYFNYEAQQDKSGLPNDRFSAERPEGSISTLTIQRTEQRDSAMYRCASSSGIYNEKLFFGSGTQLSVL.

This clonotype was counted only a few times. This chain joins TRBV7-6 and TRBJ1-3; maybe TRBD1 (6 bases). Germline lookup yields CDR1 SGHVS and CDR2 FNYEAQ. With 2 bases removed from V and 2 bases from J, the gap between germline ends came to 16 bases. This CDR3 has 17 residues. In DNA, the CDR3 is TGTGCCAGCAGCTTATTCTATGGGGGCGGAACTGGAAACACCATATATTTT. It yields the protein CASSLFYGGGTGNTIYF.

The J gene is TRBJ1-1, the V gene TRBV5-4; D is unresolved. The germline V gene encodes CDR1 SGHNT and CDR2 YYREEE (reference sequence). The V end was cut by 2 bases, the J end by 3 bases, with 11 bases between. The CDR3 is 14 amino acids. CDR3 coding DNA: TGTGCCAGCAGCTTCCAGGCCATGGACACTGAAGCTTTCTTT. It codes for CASSFQAMDTEAFF. Looking up the rest from reference TRBV5-4 and TRBJ1-1 gives the full variable domain: ETGVTQSPTHLIKTRGQQVTLRCSSQSGHNTVSWYQQALGQGPQFIFQYYREEENGRGNFPPRFSGLQFPNYSSELNVNALELDDSALYLCASSFQAMDTEAFFGQGTRLTVV.

CDR3 nucleotide sequence: TGTGCCAGTAGTTTTGAGTACGGTGAGCAGTTCTTC. Residues: CASSFEYGEQFF. The rearrangement links TRBV19 to TRBJ2-1; no clear D gene. With 5 bases removed from V and 9 bases from J, the gap between germline ends came to 11 bases. The CDR3 loop spans 12 amino acids. The V gene's germline CDR1 is LNHDA and CDR2 SQIVND (reference sequence).

The chain employs TRBV7-9 and TRBJ2-3; TRBD1 or TRBD2 may be the D gene (6 bases each). Trimming removed 1 base at V and 1 base at J, with 12 bases between. Germline CDR1 and CDR2: SEHNR and FQNEAQ (reference sequence). The CDR3 runs to 16 residues. The CDR3 here is CASSLGGGLRTDTQYF. The CDR3 DNA reads TGTGCCAGCAGCTTAGGAGGGGGGCTCCGCACAGATACGCAGTATTTT.

A remark on this clonotype: At one end the junction does not follow the germline gene, possibly because of a read error. The V gene is TRBV2, the J gene TRBJ2-2; perhaps TRBD2 as D (5 bases). Germline V lookup: CDR1 SNHLY, CDR2 FYNNEI. There are 13 residues in the CDR3. CDR3 nucleotides: TGTGCCTCTTGGACCGCTAACACCGGGGAGCGGTTTTTT. Encoded protein: CASWTANTGERFF.